The present entry profiles one TCR beta chain with its context. Its target is not known. These data belong to a study of siplizumab effects on memory and regulatory T cells. Study observations and caveats: Of the proliferating CD4+ or CD8+ clones, roughly 75-97% lacked a naive or memory phenotype that could be assigned. The diversity of naive T cells seemed greater than that of memory cells, and their alloresponse contribution seemed major.

Looked up from germline, CDR1 is SGHDT and CDR2 is YYEEEE. The CDR3 is 15 amino acids. V was pared by 2 bases and J by 2 bases, with 2 bases of the junction left unmatched. The study assayed around 9 x 10^4 TCR templates per sample. Profiled with immunoSEQ multiplex PCR; TCRdb holds only in-frame clones, not every one. The table lists some 52,000 clones, about 97% of them singletons. Unstimulated naive, memory, effector memory and TEMRA subsets from three donor pairs have been sequenced, the authors report. The chain recombines TRBV5-6 with TRBJ2-3; 10 nucleotides agree with TRBD2. The sequenced sample was naive CD4+ T cells sorted from blood. The receptor was isolated from a human donor in good health. The CDR3 coding sequence is TGTGCCAGCAGCTTAGCGGGAGGGTTCACAGATACGCAGTATTTT. It is translated as CASSLAGGFTDTQYF. Based on the CDR3 plus reference TRBV5-6 and TRBJ2-3, the full variable domain is DAGVTQSPTHLIKTRGQQVTLRCSPKSGHDTVSWYQQALGQGPQFIFQYYEEEERQRGNFPDRFSGHQFPNYSSELNVNALLLGDSALYLCASSLAGGFTDTQYFGPGTRLTVL.